The entry below describes one T cell receptor (beta chain). MiXCR, run by TCRdb on the RT-PCR reads, gives a single entry per CDR3 protein. The sample holds about 680,000 distinct CDR3 sequences; 14% are singletons and the top ten take just over 3.5%. The CDR3 runs to 14 residues. In germline, CDR1 is LGHDT, CDR2 YNNKEL (reference sequence). Trimming at V came to 5 bases and at J to 5 bases, leaving 5 bases not matched to a gene. Sequenced: memory CD4+ T cells from blood. The receptor was isolated from a female donor in good health, serving as a healthy control. The chain joins TRBV3-1 to TRBJ2-2; 7 bases are a match to TRBD2. The CDR3 region is CASSENGGTGELFF. CDR3 DNA: TGTGCCAGCAGCGAAAACGGGGGGACCGGGGAGCTGTTTTTT.